This passage covers 32 T cell receptor beta chains from one sample sequenced in a study of cytomegalovirus exposure and HLA in healthy donors (dated by TCRdb to 2015 to 2018). Libraries were made using the immunoSEQ multiplex PCR assay. In its TCRdb copy, this immuneACCESS table keeps in-frame sequences only and misses some clones. Where compared with another copy, unresolved V genes explain less than half of these, and the others have no known cause. In all, the sample holds some 330,000 clones, and just over 85% of those were seen once. The ten most abundant clones make up roughly 0.8% of the sample. Sample: PBMCs. The receptors here all came from a woman younger than 30 in good health and CMV-seronegative.

This chain joins TRBV5-1 and TRBJ2-7; no clear D gene. This CDR3 comprises 12 residues. Trimming cost V 3 bases and J 3 bases, with 7 bases left between them. The germline V gene encodes CDR1 SGHRS and CDR2 YFSETQ. CDR3: CASSSNYYEQYF. The CDR3 region has the DNA TGCGCCAGCAGCTCGAACTACTACGAGCAGTACTTC.

The chain carries TRBV4-3 and TRBJ1-2, with D tentatively TRBD1 (5 bases). This CDR3 is built from 16 residues. The V end was cut by 0 bases, the J end by 0 bases, with 11 bases between. Germline assignment: CDR1 LGHNA and CDR2 YSLEER. CDR3: CASSQDLGDSNYGYTF. DNA for the CDR3: TGCGCCAGCAGCCAAGATCTCGGGGACTCTAACTATGGCTACACCTTC.

This clone was recorded once. This chain links TRBV27 with TRBJ1-1; the D is unclear. Trimming pared 5 bases from V and 2 bases from J, leaving 12 bases between. Germline V lookup: CDR1 MNHEY, CDR2 SMNVEV (reference sequence). There are 14 residues in the CDR3. CDR3 sequence: CASSSVGENTEAFF. CDR3 in DNA: TGTGCCAGCAGTAGCGTCGGGGAAAACACTGAAGCTTTCTTT.

As regards this clone: This specimen includes other DNA sequences encoding the same CDR3. CDR3 amino acids: CASSLGTGAYEQYF. The CDR3 DNA reads TGTGCCAGCAGCCTCGGGACAGGTGCCTACGAGCAGTACTTC. The chain uses TRBV11-2 and TRBJ2-7, with 8 bases fitting TRBD1. CDR3 length equals 14 residues. V shed 5 bases, J shed 2 bases, and the junction held 5 bases outside the gene matches. Germline-derived CDR1 and CDR2 are SGHAT and FQNNGV. The full variable domain, in which reference TRBV11-2 and TRBJ2-7 provide the parts outside the CDR3, is EAGVAQSPRYKIIEKRQSVAFWCNPISGHATLYWYQQILGQGPKLLIQFQNNGVVDDSQLPKDRFSAERLKGVDSTLKIQPAKLEDSAVYLCASSLGTGAYEQYFGPGTRLTVT.

This clone was recorded a few times. V is TRBV6-1 and J is TRBJ1-2; D call uncertain. The CDR3 totals 16 residues. CDR1 and CDR2 from the germline V gene are MNHNS and SASEGT. V lost 2 bases, J lost 4 bases, and 17 bases lay in between. The chain's CDR3 is CASSERTRGLSYGYTF. DNA of the CDR3: TGTGCCAGCAGTGAACGGACTCGTGGCCTTTCCTATGGCTACACCTTC.

The chain employs TRBV6-5 and TRBJ2-7; 14 positions agree with TRBD2. Trimming removed 4 bases from V and 0 bases from J; junction bases left unmatched: 2. The CDR3 sequence is 16 residues long. Germline V gives CDR1 MNHEY, CDR2 SVGAGI. The CDR3 loop reads CASSWGTSGGSYEQYF. CDR3 sequence (DNA): TGTGCCAGCAGTTGGGGGACTAGCGGGGGCTCCTACGAGCAGTACTTC.

This clone has just a few counts. The chain joins TRBV5-4 to TRBJ1-2, with 7 bases aligning to TRBD1. CDR3 length equals 13 residues. The V segment lost 5 bases and the J segment 3 bases; nucleotides outside the gene matches: 4. CDR1 and CDR2 (germline): SGHNT, YYREEE (reference sequence). CDR3 nucleotide sequence: TGTGCCAGCAGGACAGGGATGGACTATGGCTACACCTTC. This gives the protein CASRTGMDYGYTF.

In this sample, this clone turned up once. The gene calls are TRBV11-2 and TRBJ2-7; TRBD2 is a possible D gene (6 bases). In germline, CDR1 is SGHAT, CDR2 FQNNGV. The CDR3 consists of 15 residues. Trimming removed 1 base from V and 3 bases from J, with 13 bases in between. CDR3: CASSLVRGSGYEQYF. The CDR3 region has the DNA TGTGCCAGCAGCTTAGTTCGGGGGTCCGGCTACGAGCAGTACTTC.

This sequence joins TRBV19 and TRBJ2-3; possible D gene TRBD1, 5 bases. Deletions cut 2 bases from V and 4 bases from J, with 7 bases between. The CDR3 consists of 13 residues. Germline lookup yields CDR1 LNHDA and CDR2 SQIVND (reference sequence). The CDR3 DNA reads as TGTGCCAGTAGTATAACAGGATCAGATACGCAGTATTTT. This encodes CASSITGSDTQYF.

J is TRBJ2-2 and V is TRBV7-8, with no clear D. CDR3 length: 14 amino acids. V was shortened by 5 bases and J by 5 bases, with 12 bases between the two germline ends. Germline values: CDR1 SGHVS, CDR2 FQNEAQ. The CDR3 reads CASSPLQSTGELFF. CDR3 bases: TGTGCCAGCAGCCCCTTACAAAGTACCGGGGAGCTGTTTTTT.

This clone was detected once. The rearrangement uses TRBV9 and TRBJ2-7, with 14 bases matching TRBD2. Germline loops: CDR1 SGDLS, CDR2 YYNGEE. V shed 2 bases, J shed 7 bases, and the junction held 2 bases outside the gene matches. This CDR3 region has 14 residues. The CDR3: CASSVGLAGGEQYF. In nucleotides, the CDR3 is TGTGCCAGCAGCGTCGGACTAGCGGGAGGAGAGCAGTACTTC.

The chain employs TRBV4-3 and TRBJ2-3; D is ambiguous. The CDR3 extends over 14 amino acids. V lost 1 base and J 3 bases, leaving 8 bases between the germline ends. Germline V gene sequence: CDR1 LGHNA, CDR2 YSLEER. CDR3 nucleotide sequence: TGCGCCAGCAGCCAAGGGCACAAGACAGATACGCAGTATTTT. This sequence encodes CASSQGHKTDTQYF.

The rearrangement uses TRBV5-6 and TRBJ2-2; D possibly corresponds to TRBD2 (6 bases). Deletions cut 4 bases from V and 5 bases from J, with 15 bases between. Germline V gene lookup returns CDR1 SGHDT and CDR2 YYEEEE. The CDR3 contains 15 residues. The CDR3: CASSGSGRWTGELFF. DNA for the CDR3: TGTGCCAGCAGCGGTAGCGGTAGATGGACCGGGGAGCTGTTTTTT.

Remarks on this clone: At one of its ends the junction is not consistent with the germline gene, which may arise from a read error. CDR3 nucleotides: TGTGCCACCACCAGACGGGGGGGCACTGAAGCTTTCTTT. It encodes CATTRRGGTEAFF. The V and J genes are TRBV15 and TRBJ1-1, with TRBD1 as a possible D gene (5 bases). CDR3 size: 13 residues. CDR1 and CDR2 from the germline V gene are LNHNV and YYDKDF (reference sequence).

This chain uses TRBV19 with TRBJ1-4; a possible D gene is TRBD1 (6 bases). The CDR3 is made up of 13 amino acids. Germline V gene data show CDR1 as LNHDA and CDR2 as SQIVND (reference sequence). Trimming removed 7 bases at V and 8 bases at J, with 14 bases between. CDR3 residues: CASTPRDREKLFF. The CDR3 nucleotides are TGTGCCAGTACCCCCCGAGACAGGGAAAAACTGTTTTTT.

The genes are TRBV9 and TRBJ2-7, with TRBD1 as a possible D gene (5 bases). CDR1 SGDLS and CDR2 YYNGEE come from the germline V gene. V gave up 3 bases and J gave up 3 bases, with 10 bases separating them. The CDR3 is 13 amino acids. The CDR3 nucleotides read TGTGCCAGCAGCGCGCCTGACAGCTACGAGCAGTACTTC. Residues: CASSAPDSYEQYF.

Ten or more counts support this clone. The chain recombines TRBV7-2 with TRBJ2-7, with 13 bases aligning to TRBD2. The CDR3 sequence is 18 residues long. CDR1 and CDR2 (germline): SGHTA, FQGNSA. Trimming at V came to 1 base and at J to 3 bases, leaving 9 bases not matched to a gene. For the CDR3, the DNA is TGTGCCAGCAGCTTAGTCGGACTAGCGGGGGCTCTGGGCTACGAGCAGTACTTC. This translates into CASSLVGLAGALGYEQYF.

This chain links TRBV12-5 with TRBJ2-2; D possibly corresponds to TRBD2 (5 bases). The CDR3 is 15 residues long. V lost 2 bases to trimming and J lost 5 bases, with 12 bases between them. In germline, CDR1 is LGHNT, CDR2 FRNRAP. The CDR3, as DNA: TGTGCTAGTGGTTTGCCACTAGGAGTGACCGGGGAGCTGTTTTTT. Its protein product is CASGLPLGVTGELFF.

The rearrangement uses TRBV18 and TRBJ2-2; D gene uncertain. The CDR3 runs to 15 residues. Trimming took 1 base from V and 2 from J, leaving 8 bases between them. Germline loops: CDR1 KGHSH, CDR2 LQKENI. The CDR3 reads CASSPLGVNTGELFF. CDR3 DNA: TGTGCCAGCTCACCACTGGGCGTCAACACCGGGGAGCTGTTTTTT.

To note about this clone: Its ends do not fully match the called genes, so a read error is possible. The chain links TRBV4-1 to TRBJ2-1, with 8 bases aligning to TRBD2. Germline lookup yields CDR1 MGHRA and CDR2 YSYEKL. This CDR3 has 14 residues. The CDR3 coding sequence is TGCGCCAGCAGCCGGGTAGCGGGGTTGGATGAGCTGTTCTTC. Protein product: CASSRVAGLDELFF.

The rearrangement uses TRBV4-3 and TRBJ2-7; D ambiguous. Trimming removed 0 bases at V and 2 bases at J, with 8 bases between. The CDR3 is made up of 14 amino acids. CDR1 and CDR2 from the germline V gene are LGHNA and YSLEER. CDR3 sequence: CASSQENSPYEQYF. The CDR3 coding sequence is TGCGCCAGCAGCCAAGAGAACTCCCCCTACGAGCAGTACTTC.

The J gene is TRBJ2-7, the V gene TRBV6-1; 16 bases fit TRBD2. The CDR3 totals 19 residues. The V gene's germline CDR1 is MNHNS and CDR2 SASEGT. J was trimmed by 2 bases and V by 3 bases; bases with no gene match: 10. The CDR3 DNA is TGTGCCAGCAGTGAGCTAAGATCGGGACTAGCGGGAGGGCCCTACGAGCAGTACTTC. As protein: CASSELRSGLAGGPYEQYF.

V usage is TRBV6-1 and J usage is TRBJ1-2; no definite D call. Germline V gene sequence: CDR1 MNHNS, CDR2 SASEGT. The CDR3 consists of 14 residues. Trimming took 4 bases from V and 10 from J, leaving 19 bases between them. As DNA, the CDR3 is TGTGCCAGCAGTGGGGAGGGAGGGAAGAAGGCCTACACCTTC. Amino acids: CASSGEGGKKAYTF.

The gene calls are TRBV21-1 and TRBJ2-2; the tabulated D call, TRBD1, remains unverified against the DNA. TRBV21-1 is a pseudogene. The CDR3 sequence is 13 residues long. The CDR3 DNA follows: TGTGCCAGCAGCACCCAGTACACCGGGGAGCTGTTTTTT. It yields the protein CASSTQYTGELFF.

This sequence joins TRBV6-5 and TRBJ2-1; the match to TRBD2 covers 8 bases. Losses at the gene ends were 6 bases for V and 2 bases for J; bases not matched to a gene: 6. Per the germline V gene, CDR1 is MNHEY and CDR2 is SVGAGI. The CDR3 sequence is 15 residues long. The CDR3 loop reads CASSPRGGTYNEQFF. In DNA, the CDR3 is TGTGCCAGCAGCCCCCGGGGGGGGACCTACAATGAGCAGTTCTTC.

As for this clone: This CDR3 is also generated by other DNA sequences in the sample. The J gene is TRBJ2-6, the V gene TRBV7-3; possibly TRBD1 for D (5 bases). Trimming shortened V by 4 bases and J by 2 bases, and 9 bases separated the two germline ends. The germline V gene encodes CDR1 SGHTA and CDR2 FQGTGA. The CDR3 is 15 residues long. The CDR3 loop reads CASSSQGAGANVLTF. CDR3 DNA sequence: TGTGCCAGCAGCTCTCAGGGTGCTGGGGCCAACGTCCTGACTTTC.

The chain carries TRBV29-1 and TRBJ1-1, with TRBD1 matching 9 bases. The germline CDR1 and CDR2 sequences are SQVTM and ANQGSEA. There are 13 residues in the CDR3. V trimming: 7 bases; J trimming: 0 bases; junction bases outside the gene matches: 3. CDR3 amino acids: CSATGGMNTEAFF. In DNA form, the CDR3 reads TGCAGCGCAACAGGGGGCATGAACACTGAAGCTTTCTTT.

V is TRBV27 and J is TRBJ1-1, with a weak D call TRBD1 (6 bases). Trimming removed 10 bases from V and 0 bases from J, with 9 bases in between. Germline CDR1 and CDR2: MNHEY and SMNVEV (reference sequence). The CDR3 has 12 residues. This chain's CDR3 is CATTGMNTEAFF. The DNA for the CDR3 is TGTGCCACGACAGGAATGAACACTGAAGCTTTCTTT.

V and J are TRBV12-5 and TRBJ1-1, with D hard to call. Trimming left V 0 bases short and J 2 bases short, with 4 bases between. The CDR3 is made up of 13 amino acids. Germline CDR1 reads LGHNT; CDR2 reads FRNRAP. The CDR3, as DNA: TGTGCTAGTGGTTTGGTGTATAACACTGAAGCTTTCTTT. This gives the protein CASGLVYNTEAFF. Full variable domain (outside the CDR3, taken from reference TRBV12-5 and TRBJ1-1): DARVTQTPRHKVTEMGQEVTMRCQPILGHNTVFWYRQTMMQGLELLAYFRNRAPLDDSGMPKDRFSAEMPDATLATLKIQPSEPRDSAVYFCASGLVYNTEAFFGQGTRLTVV.

This clone has more than one count but fewer than ten. The rearrangement links TRBV7-9 to TRBJ1-1; no reliable D call. Germline loops: CDR1 SEHNR, CDR2 FQNEAQ (reference sequence). The CDR3 is 15 residues long. V was shortened by 2 bases and J by 3 bases, with 13 bases between the two germline ends. The CDR3 sequence: CASSLRGSPYTEAFF. CDR3 nucleotide sequence: TGTGCCAGCAGCTTAAGAGGGAGCCCTTACACTGAAGCTTTCTTT.

This clone was observed once. The J gene is TRBJ1-1, the V gene TRBV2; no definite D call. The CDR3 runs 11 residues. In germline, CDR1 is SNHLY, CDR2 FYNNEI. V lost 1 base to trimming and J lost 10 bases, with 7 bases between them. The chain's CDR3 is CASSEESGAFF. The CDR3 bases are TGTGCCAGCAGTGAAGAGTCGGGAGCTTTCTTT.

This chain connects TRBV6-5 to TRBJ2-7; the D is unclear. Germline assignment: CDR1 MNHEY and CDR2 SVGAGI. V dropped 6 bases and J dropped 3 bases, with 15 bases sitting between them. This CDR3 spans 14 amino acids. As DNA, the CDR3 is TGTGCCAGCAGCCGCACTAAACCGTACTACGAGCAGTACTTC. Protein sequence: CASSRTKPYYEQYF.